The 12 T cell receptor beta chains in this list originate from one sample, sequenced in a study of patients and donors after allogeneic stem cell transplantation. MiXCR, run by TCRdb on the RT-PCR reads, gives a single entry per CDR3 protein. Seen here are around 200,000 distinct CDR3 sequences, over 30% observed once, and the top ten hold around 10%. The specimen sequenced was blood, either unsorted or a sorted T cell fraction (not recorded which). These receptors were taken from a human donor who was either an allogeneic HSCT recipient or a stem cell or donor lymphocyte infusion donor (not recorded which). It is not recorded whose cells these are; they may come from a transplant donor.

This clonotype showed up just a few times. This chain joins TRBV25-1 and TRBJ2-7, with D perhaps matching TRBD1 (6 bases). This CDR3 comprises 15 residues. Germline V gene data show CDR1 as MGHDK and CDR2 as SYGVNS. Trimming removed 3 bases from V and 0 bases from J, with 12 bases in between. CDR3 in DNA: TGTGCCAGCAGTGAGACAGGAGTACACTCCTACGAGCAGTACTTC. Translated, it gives CASSETGVHSYEQYF.

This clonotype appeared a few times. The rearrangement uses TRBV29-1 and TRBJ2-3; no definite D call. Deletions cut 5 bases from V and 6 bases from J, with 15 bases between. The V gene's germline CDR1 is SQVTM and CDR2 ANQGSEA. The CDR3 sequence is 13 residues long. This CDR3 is CSVPGENWDTQYF. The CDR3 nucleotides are TGCAGCGTTCCCGGAGAGAATTGGGATACGCAGTATTTT.

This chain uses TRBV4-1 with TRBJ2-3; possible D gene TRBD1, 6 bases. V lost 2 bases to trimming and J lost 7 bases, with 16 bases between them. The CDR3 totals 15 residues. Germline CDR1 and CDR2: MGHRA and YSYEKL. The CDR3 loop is CASSQLNYRENTQYF. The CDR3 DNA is TGCGCCAGCAGCCAACTCAATTACAGGGAGAATACGCAGTATTTT.

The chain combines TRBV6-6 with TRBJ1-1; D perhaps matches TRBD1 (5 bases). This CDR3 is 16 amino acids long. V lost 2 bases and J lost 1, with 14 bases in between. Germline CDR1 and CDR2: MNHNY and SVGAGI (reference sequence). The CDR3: CASSYRPRQPNTEAFF. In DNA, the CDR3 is TGTGCCAGCAGTTACCGTCCGCGACAGCCGAACACTGAAGCTTTCTTT.

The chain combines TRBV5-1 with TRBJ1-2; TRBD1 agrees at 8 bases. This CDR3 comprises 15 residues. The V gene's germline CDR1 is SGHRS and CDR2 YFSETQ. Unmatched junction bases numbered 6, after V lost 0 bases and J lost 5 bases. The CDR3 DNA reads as TGCGCCAGCAGCTTGGGACAGGGGAATCTGTATGGCTACACCTTC. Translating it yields CASSLGQGNLYGYTF.

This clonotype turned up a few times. Written as DNA, the CDR3 is TGCAGCGTGTGGGGCGGGCTAAATTCAGATACGCAGTATTTT. This translates into CSVWGGLNSDTQYF. This chain joins TRBV29-1 and TRBJ2-3; D tentatively fits TRBD1 or TRBD2 (5 bases each). CDR3 length: 14 amino acids. The V end lost 6 bases, the J end lost 4 bases, and 17 bases lay between the germline ends. CDR1 is SQVTM, CDR2 ANQGSEA, per germline.

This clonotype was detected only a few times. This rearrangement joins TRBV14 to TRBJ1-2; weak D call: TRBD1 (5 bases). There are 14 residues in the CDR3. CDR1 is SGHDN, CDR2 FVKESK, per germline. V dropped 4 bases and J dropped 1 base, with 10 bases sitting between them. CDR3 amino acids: CASSLLGDNYGYTF. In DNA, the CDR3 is TGTGCCAGCAGCCTCCTAGGGGATAACTATGGCTACACCTTC.

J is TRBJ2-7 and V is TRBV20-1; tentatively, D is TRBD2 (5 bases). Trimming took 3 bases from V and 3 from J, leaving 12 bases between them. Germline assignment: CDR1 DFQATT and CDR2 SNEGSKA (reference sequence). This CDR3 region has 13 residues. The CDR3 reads CSASPGIRYEQYF. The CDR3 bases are TGCAGTGCTAGTCCCGGGATTCGCTACGAGCAGTACTTC.

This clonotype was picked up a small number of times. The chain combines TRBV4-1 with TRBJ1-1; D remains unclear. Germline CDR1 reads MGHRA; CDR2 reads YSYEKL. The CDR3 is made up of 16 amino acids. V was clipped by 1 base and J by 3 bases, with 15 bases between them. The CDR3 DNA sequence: TGCGCCAGCAGCCAAGGCCGGGCCAGATGGGACACTGAAGCTTTCTTT. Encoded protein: CASSQGRARWDTEAFF.

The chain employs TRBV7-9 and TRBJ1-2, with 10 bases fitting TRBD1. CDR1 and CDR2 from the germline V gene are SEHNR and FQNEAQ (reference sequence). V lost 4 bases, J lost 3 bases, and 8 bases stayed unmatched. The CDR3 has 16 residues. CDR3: CASSSPLTGGYYGYTF. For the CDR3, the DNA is TGTGCCAGCAGCTCGCCCCTGACAGGGGGCTACTATGGCTACACCTTC. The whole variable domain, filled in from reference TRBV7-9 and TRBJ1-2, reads DTGVSQNPRHKITKRGQNVTFRCDPISEHNRLYWYRQTLGQGPEFLTYFQNEAQLEKSRLLSDRFSAERPKGSFSTLEIQRTEQGDSAMYLCASSSPLTGGYYGYTFGSGTRLTVV.

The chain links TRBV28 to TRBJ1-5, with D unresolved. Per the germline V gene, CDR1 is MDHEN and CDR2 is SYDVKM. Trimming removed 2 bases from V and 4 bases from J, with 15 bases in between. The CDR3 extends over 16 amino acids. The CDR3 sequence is CASSLGVSPVNQPQHF. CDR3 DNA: TGTGCCAGCAGTTTAGGTGTCTCTCCAGTTAATCAGCCCCAGCATTTT.

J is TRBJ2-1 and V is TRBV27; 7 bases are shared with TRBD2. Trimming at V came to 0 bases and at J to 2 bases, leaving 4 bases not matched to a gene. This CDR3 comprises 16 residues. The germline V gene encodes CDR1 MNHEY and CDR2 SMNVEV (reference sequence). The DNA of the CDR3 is TGTGCCAGCAGTTTATCGATTGGGGGGGCCTACAATGAGCAGTTCTTC. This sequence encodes CASSLSIGGAYNEQFF.